This is a list of T cell receptor beta chains from one sample in a study of shared T cell receptors in the human thymus. The repertoire was sequenced with immunoSEQ multiplex PCR; TCRdb's copy has only in-frame clones and lacks some. The table records hundreds of thousands of clones, roughly 90% of them present only once. The same data also contributed to another study, on human thymus T cells.

The specimen was thymocytes. These receptors came from a boy under two years old with a congenital heart defect. CDR3s include the opening cysteine and the closing phenylalanine or tryptophan. The D gene is left open where the match is weak. Only part of the rows carry a size: once, few, many, or a class if the clone is expanded.

V	size	J	D	CDR3	DNA
TRBV29-1	-	TRBJ2-1	TRBD2	CSGGRGADNEQFF	TGCAGCGGGGGGCGGGGGGCTGACAATGAGCAGTTCTTC
TRBV15	-	TRBJ2-1	TRBD2	CATSRGLAGRLSYNEQFF	TGTGCCACCAGCAGGGGACTAGCGGGACGTCTCTCCTACAATGAGCAGTTCTTC
TRBV23-1	-	TRBJ2-3	-	CARRDSSPFRLPTDTQYF	TGCGCCAGGCGCGATTCTTCTCCGTTCCGACTCCCGACAGATACGCAGTATTTT
TRBV15	-	TRBJ2-1	TRBD2	CATSSWASGKLDNEQFF	TGTGCCACCAGCAGTTGGGCTAGCGGGAAGCTCGACAATGAGCAGTTCTTC
TRBV4-3	few	TRBJ2-1	TRBD2	CASSQDWAPRLAGVCNEQFF	TGCGCCAGCAGCCAAGATTGGGCCCCAAGACTAGCGGGAGTCTGCAATGAGCAGTTCTTC
TRBV7-2	-	TRBJ2-3	-	CASSPHPADTQYF	TGTGCCAGCAGCCCCCACCCGGCAGATACGCAGTATTTT
TRBV4-1	-	TRBJ2-2	-	CASSHKNRPNTGELFF	TGCGCCAGCAGCCATAAGAACAGGCCGAACACCGGGGAGCTGTTTTTT
TRBV28	-	TRBJ1-5	-	CASSTRTGESNQPQHF	TGTGCCAGCAGTACCCGTACCGGGGAGAGCAATCAGCCCCAGCATTTT
TRBV2	-	TRBJ2-3	TRBD2	CASSRTSEDTQYF	TGTGCCAGCAGTCGGACTAGCGAAGATACGCAGTATTTT
TRBV2	-	TRBJ2-3	TRBD2	CASNFLAGAPTDTQYF	TGTGCCAGCAATTTTCTAGCGGGCGCCCCCACAGATACGCAGTATTTT
TRBV5-4	-	TRBJ2-2	TRBD1	CASSFVEIRGRNGELFF	TGTGCCAGCAGCTTTGTCGAGATTAGGGGGCGCAACGGGGAGCTGTTTTTT
TRBV2	-	TRBJ2-7	TRBD1	CASRTGALYEQYF	TGTGCCAGCAGGACAGGGGCCCTCTACGAGCAGTACTTC
TRBV7-2	-	TRBJ2-7	-	CASSFTGIGIGPYEQYF	TGTGCCAGCAGCTTCACAGGGATTGGGATAGGCCCTTACGAGCAGTACTTC
TRBV7-9	-	TRBJ2-3	-	CASNMDSYTDTQYF	TGTGCCAGCAATATGGACAGTTACACAGATACGCAGTATTTT
TRBV11-2	-	TRBJ2-7	-	CASSQSRENEQYF	TGTGCCAGCAGCCAGAGCCGGGAAAACGAGCAGTACTTC
TRBV30	-	TRBJ2-1	TRBD1	CAWSEPGQGAPVQRGERNYNEQFF	TGTGCCTGGAGTGAACCGGGACAGGGCGCCCCGGTCCAGCGGGGTGAGAGAAACTACAATGAGCAGTTCTTC
TRBV5-1	-	TRBJ2-7	TRBD2	CASSFTDIAGERPEQYF	TGCGCCAGCAGCTTTACCGACATAGCGGGAGAAAGACCCGAGCAGTACTTC
TRBV27	-	TRBJ2-2	TRBD2	CASSSGTSGNTGELFF	TGTGCCAGCAGTTCCGGGACTAGCGGGAACACCGGGGAGCTGTTTTTT
TRBV28	once	TRBJ1-5	TRBD1	CASNSTGNSNQPQHF	TGTGCCAGCAACTCGACAGGGAATAGCAATCAGCCCCAGCATTTT
TRBV10-3	few	TRBJ2-4	-	CAISESSPTRDRAKNIQYF	TGTGCCATCAGTGAGTCCTCTCCCACGAGGGATCGAGCCAAAAACATTCAGTACTTC
TRBV2	few	TRBJ2-4	TRBD2	CASSESSGPKNIQYF	TGTGCCAGCAGTGAGTCTAGCGGTCCCAAAAACATTCAGTACTTC
TRBV9	-	TRBJ1-2	TRBD1	CASSAPTGGHGYTF	TGTGCCAGCAGCGCTCCGACAGGGGGACATGGCTACACCTTC
TRBV5-6	-	TRBJ2-3	-	CASSLGQRTDTQYF	TGTGCCAGCAGCTTGGGACAGCGCACAGATACGCAGTATTTT
TRBV6-6	-	TRBJ2-6	-	CASRTQTSSGANVLTF	TGTGCCAGCAGGACCCAGACTAGTTCTGGGGCCAACGTCCTGACTTTC
TRBV7-2	-	TRBJ2-1	-	CASSLCRLSNEQFF	TGTGCCAGCAGCTTATGCAGGCTATCCAATGAGCAGTTCTTC
TRBV14	-	TRBJ2-2	-	CASSQVIVSGLNTGELFF	TGTGCCAGCAGCCAAGTAATCGTGTCGGGATTGAACACCGGGGAGCTGTTTTTT